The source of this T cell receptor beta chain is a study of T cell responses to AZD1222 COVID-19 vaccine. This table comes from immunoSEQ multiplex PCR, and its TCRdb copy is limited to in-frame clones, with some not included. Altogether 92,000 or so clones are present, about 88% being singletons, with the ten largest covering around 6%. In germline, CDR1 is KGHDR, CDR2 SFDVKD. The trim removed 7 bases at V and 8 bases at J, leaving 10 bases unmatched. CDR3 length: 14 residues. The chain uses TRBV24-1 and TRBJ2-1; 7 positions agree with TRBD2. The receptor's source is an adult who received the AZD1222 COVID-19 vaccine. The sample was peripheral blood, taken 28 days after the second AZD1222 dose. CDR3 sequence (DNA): TGTGCCACCAGCGCCGGGACTATCCGGGATGAGCAGTTCTTC. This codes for CATSAGTIRDEQFF.